The 10 T cell receptor beta chains below all came from one sample that was sequenced in a study of blood T cell repertoires in COVID-19. Repertoires were generated with immunoSEQ multiplex PCR, while TCRdb's copy carries only in-frame clones and drops some. The sample comprises 200,000 to 250,000 clones, approximately 84% of which are singletons, and around 1% rests with the top ten. Sequenced material: peripheral blood. All receptors derive from a man in his forties or fifties with acute or convalescent COVID-19.

The chain is built from TRBV4-2 and TRBJ1-2; 9 bases agree with TRBD1. CDR1 is LGHNA, CDR2 YNFKEQ, per germline. The CDR3 is made up of 16 amino acids. The ends lost 2 bases at V and 5 bases at J; junction bases unmatched: 9. Here the CDR3 reads CASSQPGQGSRYGYTF. The CDR3 coding sequence is TGTGCCAGCAGCCAACCTGGACAGGGGTCGCGTTATGGCTACACCTTC.

The CDR3 coding sequence is TGTGCCAGCAGCTATAGGGAGGGGGATGAAAAACTGTTTTTT. It yields the protein CASSYREGDEKLFF. The V and J genes are TRBV7-8 and TRBJ1-4, with D perhaps matching TRBD1 (6 bases). Trimming cost V 4 bases and J 6 bases, with 12 bases left between them. The CDR3 is 14 amino acids. CDR1 is SGHVS and CDR2 is FQNEAQ in the germline V gene.

The chain employs TRBV27 and TRBJ2-1; 8 positions match TRBD2. CDR1 is MNHEY, CDR2 SMNVEV, per germline (reference sequence). J lost 6 bases, V lost 5 bases, and 9 bases had no gene match. The CDR3 length is 15 residues. The CDR3 DNA sequence: TGTGCCAGCAGTCTCGGACTAGCACTCCCCAATGAGCAGTTCTTC. Protein sequence: CASSLGLALPNEQFF.

V usage is TRBV14 and J usage is TRBJ2-7; D is undetermined. Germline values: CDR1 SGHDN, CDR2 FVKESK. The CDR3 length is 11 residues. Between the trimmed V and J ends, which lost 3 bases and 4 bases, there was a span of 4 bases. CDR3 DNA sequence: TGTGCCAGCAGCCACACTTACGAGCAGTACTTC. It specifies CASSHTYEQYF.

The genes are TRBV18 and TRBJ1-1; D gene uncertain. V gave up 3 bases and J gave up 5 bases, with 10 bases separating them. This CDR3 comprises 13 residues. CDR1 is KGHSH and CDR2 is LQKENI in the germline V gene. CDR3 coding DNA: TGTGCCAGCTCACCGACATCAAGGACTGAAGCTTTCTTT. Its protein is CASSPTSRTEAFF.

The chain joins TRBV11-2 to TRBJ1-1; a possible D gene is TRBD1 (6 bases). Trimming took 1 base from V and 10 from J, leaving 22 bases between them. Per the germline V gene, CDR1 is SGHAT and CDR2 is FQNNGV. The CDR3 length is 16 residues. The CDR3 sequence is CASSLVVGGPQFVAFF. DNA of the CDR3: TGTGCCAGCAGCTTAGTTGTCGGGGGGCCCCAGTTTGTAGCTTTCTTT.

This clone was seen a few times. V usage is TRBV11-2 and J usage is TRBJ1-2, with D perhaps TRBD1 (6 bases). V lost 8 bases and J lost 8, with 18 bases in between. The length of the CDR3 is 13 residues. Germline V gene lookup returns CDR1 SGHAT and CDR2 FQNNGV. CDR3 sequence reads: CASGKETGSGYTF. The CDR3 DNA reads as TGTGCCAGCGGCAAAGAAACAGGGTCCGGCTACACCTTC.

This clone showed up just once. The rearrangement links TRBV29-1 to TRBJ2-2; D gene ambiguous. CDR3 length equals 12 residues. Trimming took 6 bases from V and 2 from J, leaving 7 bases between them. Germline values: CDR1 SQVTM, CDR2 ANQGSEA. CDR3 in DNA: TGCAGCGTGGTACACAACACCGGGGAGCTGTTTTTT. It codes for CSVVHNTGELFF.

This rearrangement joins TRBV7-9 to TRBJ1-1, with D possibly being TRBD1 (5 bases). The germline V gene encodes CDR1 SEHNR and CDR2 FQNEAQ (reference sequence). The CDR3 runs 12 residues. V lost 5 bases, J lost 6 bases, and 10 bases lay in between. CDR3 nucleotides: TGTGCCAGCAGCCAGGGTATTGCTGAAGCTTTCTTT. It specifies CASSQGIAEAFF.

This clone appeared a single time. This rearrangement joins TRBV5-1 to TRBJ1-5, with unresolved D. V shed 4 bases and J shed 0 bases, with 11 bases lying between them. The germline CDR1 and CDR2 sequences are SGHRS and YFSETQ. The CDR3 consists of 15 residues. DNA of the CDR3: TGCGCCAGCAGCCTAGATGGAAGTAGCAATCAGCCCCAGCATTTT. It is translated as CASSLDGSSNQPQHF.